This T cell receptor (beta chain) was recorded in a study of monozygotic twins with inflammatory bowel disease. Findings and limits, study-wide: Fewer shared clonotypes with others were found in IBD patients than in healthy twins, especially with disease activity. Repertoire likeness was no different across concordant and discordant twins, perhaps owing to restricted power.

The CDR3 runs 12 residues. Germline loops: CDR1 ENHRY, CDR2 SYGVKD. Each of the TCR libraries took around 3.5 ug of total RNA. Added by template switching were UMIs that each held a 6-nucleotide sample barcode. TCRdb re-called the 5' RACE reads and catalogs CDR3 proteins one per entry, DNA excluded. In total, the table holds tens of thousands of distinct CDR3 sequences. Details on this clonotype: Its specificity is not known.

The sample was blood. The sequence came from a human donor with ulcerative colitis or Crohn's disease, or a healthy co-twin of an affected twin (not recorded which). The rearrangement uses TRBV10-3 and TRBJ1-6; the D gene TCRdb calls, TRBD1, cannot be checked with no DNA. The CDR3 spells CASQGLNSPLHF.